The source of this TCR beta chain is a study of Ad26.COV2.S vaccination and SARS-CoV-2 variants. As for the study in general: Intramuscularly, Ad26.COV2.S was given either once or twice, 56 days apart. Broader study findings: It was found that vaccine and placebo recipients had similar non-spike TCR breadth.

To note about this clone: What it binds is not known.

Some clones are missing from TCRdb's copy, which holds only in-frame ones; the method was immunoSEQ multiplex PCR. The sample holds a few hundred thousand clones, approximately 88% seen once. This CDR3 region has 16 residues. Germline trimming cut 3 bases from V and 9 bases from J; bases unmatched to any gene: 10. In germline, CDR1 is SGHRS, CDR2 YFSETQ. Treatment denoted: about 20 received Ad26.COV2.S at low or high dose, single or two shots; roughly 5 received placebo; per-sample allocation not given. After the first vaccine or placebo injection, samples were drawn on day 63. The sample in question was peripheral blood, obtained in a trial of Ad26.COV2.S vaccine versus placebo. The chain combines TRBV5-1 with TRBJ2-1, with 12 positions matching TRBD1. This clonotype was sampled from a person aged 18-60 years who received the Ad26.COV2.S COVID-19 vaccine or a placebo. CDR3 loop: CASSYASGTGGLEQFF. In DNA form, the CDR3 reads TGCGCCAGCAGCTATGCTTCCGGGACAGGGGGCCTTGAGCAGTTCTTC.